The 17 T cell receptor beta chains below all came from one sample that was sequenced in a study of PD-1 blockade in classical Hodgkin lymphoma. Documented time point: cycle 4 day 1 (C4D1), after six to seven weeks of nivolumab. Each patient's relapse followed autologous stem cell transplantation, and brentuximab vedotin exposure varied. Some clones are missing from TCRdb's copy, which holds only in-frame ones; the method was immunoSEQ multiplex PCR. The table lists some 30,000 clones, over 75% of them singletons. Specimen: peripheral blood mononuclear cells (PBMCs), collected before the fourth cycle of nivolumab. These TCRs come from a human donor with classical Hodgkin lymphoma.

The CDR3 DNA is TGTGCCAGCAGTTCGAGGCTAGCTGTAAACATTCAGTACTTC. This gives the protein CASSSRLAVNIQYF. The genes are TRBV6-5 and TRBJ2-4; tentatively, D is TRBD2 (5 bases). V lost 4 bases and J 6 bases, leaving 13 bases between the germline ends. The CDR3 has 14 amino acids. CDR1 and CDR2 from the germline V gene are MNHEY and SVGAGI.

The rearrangement links TRBV7-9 to TRBJ2-3; D not resolved. V was clipped by 0 bases and J by 3 bases, with 7 bases between them. The CDR3 is 14 residues long. Germline V gives CDR1 SEHNR, CDR2 FQNEAQ (reference sequence). In nucleotides, the CDR3 is TGTGCCAGCAGCTTAGCAGGGCGAACAGATACGCAGTATTTT. Residues: CASSLAGRTDTQYF. Full variable domain (rest looked up from reference TRBV7-9 and TRBJ2-3): DTGVSQNPRHKITKRGQNVTFRCDPISEHNRLYWYRQTLGQGPEFLTYFQNEAQLEKSRLLSDRFSAERPKGSFSTLEIQRTEQGDSAMYLCASSLAGRTDTQYFGPGTRLTVL.

This sequence joins TRBV7-2 and TRBJ1-2; 8 bases fit TRBD1. The J segment lost 3 bases and the V segment lost 5 bases, leaving 5 bases of the junction unmatched. The CDR3 runs to 14 residues. The germline gives CDR1 SGHTA, CDR2 FQGNSA. Here the CDR3 reads CASSTQGDHYGYTF. The CDR3 coding sequence is TGTGCCAGCAGCACACAGGGGGATCACTATGGCTACACCTTC.

This clone was observed a few times. The chain carries TRBV2 and TRBJ1-2; D is perhaps TRBD1 (5 bases). Germline V gene lookup returns CDR1 SNHLY and CDR2 FYNNEI. The ends were cut back, 7 bases at V and 6 bases at J, with 21 bases in the middle. CDR3 length equals 15 residues. The CDR3 nucleotides are TGTGCCAGCATAAGGCAGGGAGGTCGTGGAAATGGCTACACCTTC. It specifies CASIRQGGRGNGYTF. Looking up the rest from reference TRBV2 and TRBJ1-2 gives the full variable domain: EPEVTQTPSHQVTQMGQEVILRCVPISNHLYFYWYRQILGQKVEFLVSFYNNEISEKSEIFDDQFSVERPDGSNFTLKIRSTKLEDSAMYFCASIRQGGRGNGYTFGSGTRLTVV.

V is TRBV5-5 and J is TRBJ2-1, with TRBD1 identical over 7 bases. Germline trimming cut 2 bases from V and 2 bases from J; bases unmatched to any gene: 4. The CDR3 spans 15 residues. CDR1 and CDR2 (germline): SGHKS, YYEKEE (reference sequence). CDR3 sequence: CASSFEQGTYNEQFF. Written as DNA, the CDR3 is TGTGCCAGCAGCTTTGAACAGGGGACCTACAATGAGCAGTTCTTC.

This sequence joins TRBV5-1 and TRBJ1-1; D is undetermined. Germline CDR1 is SGHRS and CDR2 is YFSETQ. The CDR3 consists of 14 residues. The V end lost 2 bases, the J end lost 2 bases, and 10 bases lay between the germline ends. In nucleotides, the CDR3 is TGCGCCAGCAGCTTTAACCACCGAAACACTGAAGCTTTCTTT. Amino acids: CASSFNHRNTEAFF.

J is TRBJ1-4 and V is TRBV5-4; D not resolved. Germline V gene lookup returns CDR1 SGHNT and CDR2 YYREEE (reference sequence). V lost 0 bases and J 8 bases, leaving 5 bases between the germline ends. The CDR3 is made up of 12 amino acids. The CDR3 nucleotides are TGTGCCAGCAGCTTGGTAGGGGAAAAACTGTTTTTT. It encodes CASSLVGEKLFF. Variable domain in full (rest from reference TRBV5-4 and TRBJ1-4): ETGVTQSPTHLIKTRGQQVTLRCSSQSGHNTVSWYQQALGQGPQFIFQYYREEENGRGNFPPRFSGLQFPNYSSELNVNALELDDSALYLCASSLVGEKLFFGSGTQLSVL.

Written as DNA, the CDR3 is TGTGCCACATACCGCCGGGTTAACTATGGCTACACCTTC. This codes for CATYRRVNYGYTF. V usage is TRBV30 and J usage is TRBJ1-2; D unclear. The CDR3 contains 13 residues. The germline CDR1 and CDR2 sequences are GTSNPN and SVGIG (reference sequence). Trimming cost V 8 bases and J 1 base, with 14 bases left between them.

The chain has TRBV6-1 and TRBJ1-1; D is perhaps TRBD1 (5 bases). V lost 7 bases and J 7 bases, leaving 19 bases between the germline ends. CDR1 is MNHNS and CDR2 is SASEGT in the germline V gene. The CDR3 spans 14 residues. The CDR3 loop is CASTGGEGGFEAFF. The CDR3, as DNA: TGTGCCAGCACCGGGGGGGAAGGAGGCTTTGAAGCTTTCTTT.

The V and J genes are TRBV9 and TRBJ2-1; no clear D gene. Per germline, CDR1 SGDLS and CDR2 YYNGEE. Trimming took off 0 bases at V and 5 bases at J, with 6 bases between the two ends. The CDR3 totals 13 residues. The CDR3 spells CASSVGYHNEQFF. In DNA form, the CDR3 reads TGTGCCAGCAGCGTAGGGTACCACAATGAGCAGTTCTTC. The whole variable domain, filled in from reference TRBV9 and TRBJ2-1, reads DSGVTQTPKHLITATGQRVTLRCSPRSGDLSVYWYQQSLDQGLQFLIQYYNGEERAKGNILERFSAQQFPDLHSELNLSSLELGDSALYFCASSVGYHNEQFFGPGTRLTVL.

The chain has TRBV5-5 and TRBJ2-7, with D possibly called TRBD1 or TRBD2 (5 bases each). CDR3 length: 14 amino acids. Germline V CDR1 and CDR2: SGHKS, YYEKEE (reference sequence). Trimming took 0 bases from V and 2 from J, leaving 9 bases between them. This CDR3 is CASSLAGLPYEQYF. The DNA of the CDR3 is TGTGCCAGCAGCTTGGCGGGGCTTCCCTACGAGCAGTACTTC.

The chain is built from TRBV2 and TRBJ1-1; D is undetermined. The V end was cut by 11 bases, the J end by 5 bases, with 15 bases between. The CDR3 contains 12 residues. Germline CDR1 reads SNHLY; CDR2 reads FYNNEI. CDR3 loop: CARRRTGTEAFF. CDR3 sequence (DNA): TGTGCCCGTCGCAGGACTGGGACTGAAGCTTTCTTT.

The CDR3 bases are TGTGCCAGTAGTCATACTAGCAGGGAGACCCAGTACTTC. It yields the protein CASSHTSRETQYF. This chain joins TRBV19 and TRBJ2-5, with a tentative D call TRBD2 (6 bases). The germline V gene has CDR1 LNHDA and CDR2 SQIVND (reference sequence). The germline V and J ends were trimmed by 5 bases and 5 bases, with 12 bases remaining between them. The CDR3 extends over 13 amino acids.

The chain recombines TRBV7-8 with TRBJ2-7; 10 positions match TRBD2. Germline loops: CDR1 SGHVS, CDR2 FQNEAQ. CDR3 length equals 15 residues. J was trimmed by 7 bases and V by 7 bases; bases with no gene match: 13. CDR3 protein: CASKRTSGWVGEQYF. CDR3 bases: TGTGCCAGCAAACGGACTAGCGGATGGGTAGGGGAGCAGTACTTC. The whole variable domain, filled in from reference TRBV7-8 and TRBJ2-7, reads GAGVSQSPRYKVAKRGQDVALRCDPISGHVSLFWYQQALGQGPEFLTYFQNEAQLDKSGLPSDRFFAERPEGSVSTLKIQRTQQEDSAVYLCASKRTSGWVGEQYFGPGTRLTVT.

This clone was seen only once. The genes are TRBV20-1 and TRBJ2-7; TRBD1 or TRBD2 may be the D gene (5 bases each). The V gene's germline CDR1 is DFQATT and CDR2 SNEGSKA (reference sequence). The ends were cut back, 5 bases at V and 5 bases at J, with 7 bases in the middle. This CDR3 has 10 residues. The CDR3 is CSAGTHEQYF. The CDR3 nucleotides are TGCAGTGCTGGGACGCACGAGCAGTACTTC.

This chain connects TRBV4-2 to TRBJ1-6; 9 nucleotides agree with TRBD1. CDR3 length: 17 amino acids. Germline assignment: CDR1 LGHNA and CDR2 YNFKEQ. Trimming removed 6 bases from V and 6 bases from J; junction bases left unmatched: 12. The CDR3 region is CASSRNLQGASNSPLHF. The DNA of the CDR3 is TGTGCCAGCAGTCGAAACCTACAGGGGGCTAGTAATTCACCCCTCCACTTT.

V gene TRBV4-2 combines with J gene TRBJ1-1, with D perhaps TRBD1 (5 bases). This CDR3 has 16 residues. V was pared by 4 bases and J by 1 base, with 16 bases between. CDR1 LGHNA and CDR2 YNFKEQ come from the germline V gene. The DNA of the CDR3 is TGTGCCAGCAGCCGCGGGGACGCCGACTCGAACACTGAAGCTTTCTTT. Translation gives CASSRGDADSNTEAFF.